Below, 17 T cell receptor beta chains from the same sample are listed, as sequenced in a study of CD8 T cells in ankylosing spondylitis. TCRdb reanalysed the 5' RACE reads using MiXCR and keeps one entry per CDR3 protein. Here the sample spans around 250,000 distinct CDR3 sequences, about 10% being singletons. The sample was blood, either unsorted or a sorted T cell fraction (not recorded which). These receptor sequences come from a male donor with ankylosing spondylitis or in good health (not recorded which).

This clonotype was detected only a few times. The CDR3 here is CASSAGRVNSPLHF. CDR3 coding DNA: TGTGCCAGCAGTGCGGGACGGGTTAATTCACCCCTCCACTTT. J is TRBJ1-6 and V is TRBV2, with a possible D match to TRBD1 (5 bases). The CDR3 covers 14 residues. V gave up 4 bases and J gave up 6 bases, with 10 bases separating them. The germline CDR1 and CDR2 sequences are SNHLY and FYNNEI.

The chain links TRBV7-9 to TRBJ1-5; no reliable D call. CDR1 is SEHNR and CDR2 is FQNEAQ in the germline V gene (reference sequence). The V end was cut by 4 bases, the J end by 5 bases, with 18 bases between. The CDR3 is 16 residues long. In DNA, the CDR3 is TGTGCCAGCAGCTCTCCGGATCAGGATTCCTATCAGCCCCAGCATTTT. This codes for CASSSPDQDSYQPQHF.

In this sample, this clonotype turned up a few times. The chain has TRBV2 and TRBJ2-7; weak D call: TRBD2 (5 bases). There are 12 residues in the CDR3. With 6 bases removed from V and 6 bases from J, the gap between germline ends came to 12 bases. Germline assignment: CDR1 SNHLY and CDR2 FYNNEI. In nucleotides, the CDR3 is TGTGCCAGCAGCGCACTCGGGGTCGAGCAGTACTTC. Its protein is CASSALGVEQYF.

Ten or more counts support this clonotype. The chain couples TRBV21-1 to TRBJ1-1; TRBD1, the table's D call, was not compared with the DNA. TRBV21-1 represents a pseudogene. This CDR3 region has 14 residues. This chain's CDR3 is CASTEGLADTEAFF. The DNA of the CDR3 is TGTGCCAGCACCGAGGGGTTGGCGGACACTGAAGCTTTCTTT.

The sample holds many counts of this clonotype. This rearrangement joins TRBV6-4 to TRBJ2-2, with D perhaps given as TRBD1 or TRBD2 (5 bases each). The CDR3 has 16 amino acids. Trimming removed 5 bases from V and 4 bases from J, with 17 bases in between. The germline gives CDR1 MRHNA, CDR2 SNTAGT. DNA for the CDR3: TGTGCCAGCAGTAGAACCGGGACGGAGATCACCGGGGAGCTGTTTTTT. This codes for CASSRTGTEITGELFF.

This clonotype was recorded many times. The chain is built from TRBV28 and TRBJ2-2, with 12 bases fitting TRBD1. Germline CDR1 reads MDHEN; CDR2 reads SYDVKM. The CDR3 runs 15 residues. V gave up 8 bases and J gave up 7 bases; unmatched junction bases: 8. The CDR3 nucleotides are TGTGCCAGCGTACCGGGGACAGGGGGCAACGGGGAGCTGTTTTTT. Its translation is CASVPGTGGNGELFF.

The CDR3: CASSFWGATGELFF. CDR3 nucleotide sequence: TGCGCCAGCAGCTTTTGGGGTGCCACCGGGGAGCTGTTTTTT. The genes are TRBV5-1 and TRBJ2-2, with unresolved D. V lost 2 bases to trimming and J lost 4 bases, with 9 bases between them. The CDR3 loop spans 14 amino acids. Germline lookup yields CDR1 SGHRS and CDR2 YFSETQ. Filled out from reference TRBV5-1 and TRBJ2-2, the complete variable domain reads KAGVTQTPRYLIKTRGQQVTLSCSPISGHRSVSWYQQTPGQGLQFLFEYFSETQRNKGNFPGRFSGRQFSNSRSEMNVSTLELGDSALYLCASSFWGATGELFFGEGSRLTVL.

The chain has TRBV11-2 and TRBJ1-1; 9 bases are shared with TRBD1. The junction had 6 bases not matched to a gene; V was cut back by 5 bases and J by 5 bases. There are 14 residues in the CDR3. Per germline, CDR1 SGHAT and CDR2 FQNNGV. In DNA, the CDR3 is TGTGCCAGCAGCACCCGACAGGGGGAAACTGAAGCTTTCTTT. It translates to CASSTRQGETEAFF.

This clonotype was detected once. This chain connects TRBV4-1 to TRBJ2-3; 7 positions match TRBD1. Germline V CDR1 and CDR2: MGHRA, YSYEKL. The junction had 7 bases not matched to a gene; V was cut back by 6 bases and J by 4 bases. The CDR3 consists of 14 residues. This CDR3 is CASRQTGWADTQYF. CDR3 bases: TGCGCCAGCAGACAGACAGGGTGGGCAGATACGCAGTATTTT.

The genes are TRBV27 and TRBJ2-7; D is undetermined. Germline V gene sequence: CDR1 MNHEY, CDR2 SMNVEV (reference sequence). V lost 6 bases and J 6 bases, leaving 15 bases between the germline ends. This CDR3 has 13 amino acids. The CDR3 coding sequence is TGTGCCAGCAGCACGGGCCCCGTCGGCGAGCAGTACTTC. Amino acids: CASSTGPVGEQYF.

The chain carries TRBV7-9 and TRBJ2-1; no reliable D call. The germline V gene encodes CDR1 SEHNR and CDR2 FQNEAQ (reference sequence). V lost 6 bases and J lost 10, with 10 bases in between. This CDR3 region has 11 residues. CDR3 DNA sequence: TGTGCCAGCAGTTTCTATAGGGAGCAGTTCTTC. Encoded protein: CASSFYREQFF.

As for this clonotype: The junction does not match germline at one end; this may be a read error. The chain carries TRBV3-1 and TRBJ2-2; the match to TRBD2 covers 12 bases. Per germline, CDR1 LGHDT and CDR2 YNNKEL (reference sequence). This CDR3 is built from 17 residues. DNA of the CDR3: TGTGCCACCAGCCATACTAGCGGGAGGAGGAACACCGGGGAGCTGTTTTTT. Its translation is CATSHTSGRRNTGELFF. Filled out from reference TRBV3-1 and TRBJ2-2, the complete variable domain reads DTAVSQTPKYLVTQMGNDKSIKCEQNLGHDTMYWYKQDSKKFLKIMFSYNNKELIINETVPNRFSPKSPDKAHLNLHINSLELGDSAVYFCATSHTSGRRNTGELFFGEGSRLTVL.

This clonotype was picked up a small number of times. The CDR3 is CASSFPGAGTEAFF. In nucleotides, the CDR3 is TGTGCCAGCAGCTTCCCAGGGGCGGGCACTGAAGCTTTCTTT. The chain carries TRBV7-9 and TRBJ1-1, with D possibly TRBD1 on 6 matching bases. The CDR3 extends over 14 amino acids. CDR1 and CDR2 (germline): SEHNR, FQNEAQ (reference sequence). The V and J ends lost 3 bases and 4 bases respectively, with 12 bases between them. The entire variable domain, with the rest obtained from reference TRBV7-9 and TRBJ1-1, is as follows: DTGVSQNPRHKITKRGQNVTFRCDPISEHNRLYWYRQTLGQGPEFLTYFQNEAQLEKSRLLSDRFSAERPKGSFSTLEIQRTEQGDSAMYLCASSFPGAGTEAFFGQGTRLTVV.

This clonotype was picked up many times. The genes are TRBV12-3 or TRBV12-4 and TRBJ2-2, with D tentatively TRBD1 or TRBD2 (6 bases each). The CDR3 length is 15 residues. Trimming left V 6 bases short and J 6 bases short, with 17 bases between. CDR3 DNA: TGTGCCAGCAGACTTCTCCCGGGGGCGTCCGGGGAGCTGTTTTTT. It yields the protein CASRLLPGASGELFF.

This clonotype was detected ten times or more. The CDR3 DNA sequence: TGTGCCACCAGTGATATATGGACAGGTGAAGCTTTCTTT. Its protein product is CATSDIWTGEAFF. The V and J genes are TRBV24-1 and TRBJ1-1; the match to TRBD1 covers 7 bases. The CDR3 is 13 residues long. CDR1 is KGHDR, CDR2 SFDVKD, per germline. V lost 3 bases, J lost 7 bases, and 4 bases stayed unmatched.

Many counts were recorded for this clonotype. The chain combines TRBV7-3 with TRBJ1-2, with 12 bases that match TRBD1. Germline lookup yields CDR1 SGHTA and CDR2 FQGTGA. After removal of 2 bases from V and 5 bases from J, the junction contained 9 bases not matched to a gene. The CDR3 length is 17 residues. The CDR3 here is CASSLGPPGQGAYGYTF. The DNA for the CDR3 is TGTGCCAGCAGCTTAGGACCCCCGGGACAGGGGGCTTATGGCTACACCTTC.

This clonotype was observed at least ten times. V usage is TRBV29-1 and J usage is TRBJ2-1; TRBD1 agrees at 7 bases. The V and J ends lost 5 bases and 0 bases, in that order; junction bases with no gene match: 1. This CDR3 region has 13 residues. Per the germline V gene, CDR1 is SQVTM and CDR2 is ANQGSEA. This chain's CDR3 is CSVYRGSYNEQFF. The CDR3, as DNA: TGCAGCGTTTACAGGGGCTCCTACAATGAGCAGTTCTTC.